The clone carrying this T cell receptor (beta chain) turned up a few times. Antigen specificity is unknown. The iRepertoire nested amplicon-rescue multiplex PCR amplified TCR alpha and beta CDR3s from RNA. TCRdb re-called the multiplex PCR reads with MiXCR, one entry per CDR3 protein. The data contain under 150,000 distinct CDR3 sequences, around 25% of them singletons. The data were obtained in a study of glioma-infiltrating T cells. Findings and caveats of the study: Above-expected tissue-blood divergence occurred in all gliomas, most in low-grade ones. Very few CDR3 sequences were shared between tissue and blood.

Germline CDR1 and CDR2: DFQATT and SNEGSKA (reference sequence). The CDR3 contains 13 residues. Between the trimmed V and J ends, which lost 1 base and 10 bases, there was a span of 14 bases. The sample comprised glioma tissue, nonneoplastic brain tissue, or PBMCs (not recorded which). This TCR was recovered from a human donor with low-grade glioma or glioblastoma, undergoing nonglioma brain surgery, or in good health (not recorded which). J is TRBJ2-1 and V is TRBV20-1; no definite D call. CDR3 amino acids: CSARALPVQEQFF. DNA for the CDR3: TGCAGTGCTAGAGCTCTACCGGTCCAAGAGCAGTTCTTC.